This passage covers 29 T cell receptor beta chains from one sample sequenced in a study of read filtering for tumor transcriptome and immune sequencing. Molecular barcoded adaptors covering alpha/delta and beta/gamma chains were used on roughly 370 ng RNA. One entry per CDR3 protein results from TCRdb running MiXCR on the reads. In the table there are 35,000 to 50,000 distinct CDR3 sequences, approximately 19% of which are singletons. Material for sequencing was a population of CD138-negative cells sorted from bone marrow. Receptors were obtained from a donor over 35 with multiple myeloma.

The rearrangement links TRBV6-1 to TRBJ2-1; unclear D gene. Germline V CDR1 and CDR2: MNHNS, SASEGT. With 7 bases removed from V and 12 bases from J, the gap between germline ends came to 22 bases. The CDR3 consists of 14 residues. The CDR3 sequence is CASTYFRSYDGQFF. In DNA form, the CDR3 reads TGTGCCAGCACTTATTTCCGCTCCTACGATGGGCAGTTCTTC.

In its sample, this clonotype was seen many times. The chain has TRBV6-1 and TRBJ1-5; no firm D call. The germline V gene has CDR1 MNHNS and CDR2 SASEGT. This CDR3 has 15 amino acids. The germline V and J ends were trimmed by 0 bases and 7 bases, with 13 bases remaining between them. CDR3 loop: CASSEALVGRQPQHF. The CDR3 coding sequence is TGTGCCAGCAGTGAAGCGCTTGTGGGTCGGCAGCCCCAGCATTTT.

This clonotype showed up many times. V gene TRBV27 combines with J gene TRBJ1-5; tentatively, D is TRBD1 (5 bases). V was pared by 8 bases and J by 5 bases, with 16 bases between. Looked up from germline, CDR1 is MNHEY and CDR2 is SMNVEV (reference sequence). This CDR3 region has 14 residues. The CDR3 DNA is TGTGCCAGCGGGGACGGTGGTTGGGATCAGCCCCAGCATTTT. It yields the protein CASGDGGWDQPQHF.

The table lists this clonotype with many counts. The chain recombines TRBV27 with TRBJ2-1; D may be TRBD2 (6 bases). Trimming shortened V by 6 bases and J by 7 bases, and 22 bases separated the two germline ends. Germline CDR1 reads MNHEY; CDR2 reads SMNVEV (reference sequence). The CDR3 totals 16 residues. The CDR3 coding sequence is TGTGCCAGCAGACCGTCCCTAGCGTCGCCGCGGAATGAGCAGTTCTTC. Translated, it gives CASRPSLASPRNEQFF.

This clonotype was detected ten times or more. CDR3 nucleotides: TGTGCCAGCAGTTATCGGTCCTACAATGAGCAGTTCTTC. Its protein product is CASSYRSYNEQFF. The rearrangement links TRBV6-2 or TRBV6-3 to TRBJ2-1; D is undetermined. The V end was cut by 3 bases, the J end by 1 base, with 4 bases between. This CDR3 has 13 amino acids. Germline CDR1 and CDR2: MNHEY and SVGEGT.

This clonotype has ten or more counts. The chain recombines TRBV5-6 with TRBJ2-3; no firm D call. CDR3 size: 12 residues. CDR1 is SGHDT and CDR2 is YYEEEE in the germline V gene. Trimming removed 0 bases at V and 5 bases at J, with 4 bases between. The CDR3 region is CASSLEGDTQYF. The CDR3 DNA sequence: TGTGCCAGCAGCTTGGAGGGAGATACGCAGTATTTT.

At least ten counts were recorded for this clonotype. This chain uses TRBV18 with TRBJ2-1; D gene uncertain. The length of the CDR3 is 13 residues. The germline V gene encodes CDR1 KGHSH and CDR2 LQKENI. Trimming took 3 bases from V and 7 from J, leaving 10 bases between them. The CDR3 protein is CASSPQGSNEQFF. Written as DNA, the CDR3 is TGTGCCAGCTCACCGCAAGGTAGTAATGAGCAGTTCTTC.

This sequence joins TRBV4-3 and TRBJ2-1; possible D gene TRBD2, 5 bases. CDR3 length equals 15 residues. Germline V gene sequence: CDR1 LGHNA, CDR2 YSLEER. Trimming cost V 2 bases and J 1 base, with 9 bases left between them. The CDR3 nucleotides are TGCGCCAGCAGCCAACCCGGGGTTTCCTACAATGAGCAGTTCTTC. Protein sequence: CASSQPGVSYNEQFF.

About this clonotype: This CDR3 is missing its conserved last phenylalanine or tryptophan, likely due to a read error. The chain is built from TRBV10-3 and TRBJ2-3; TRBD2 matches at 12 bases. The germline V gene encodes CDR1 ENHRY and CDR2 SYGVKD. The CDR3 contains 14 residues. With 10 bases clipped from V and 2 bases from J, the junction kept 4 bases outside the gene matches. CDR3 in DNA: TGTGCCAGCAGGACTAGCGGGGTCACAGATACGCAGTATTCT. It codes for CASRTSGVTDTQYS.

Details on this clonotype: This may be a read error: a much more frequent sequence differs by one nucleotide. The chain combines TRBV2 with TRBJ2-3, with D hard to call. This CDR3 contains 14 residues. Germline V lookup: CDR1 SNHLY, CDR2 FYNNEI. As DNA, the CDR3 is TGTTCCAGCAGTGAAGCGACGGGCTCAGATACGCAGTATTTT. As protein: CSSSEATGSDTQYF.

The CDR3 loop reads CASSNRGYEQYF. The CDR3 DNA reads TGTGCCAGCAGCAACAGGGGCTACGAGCAGTACTTC. The gene calls are TRBV3-1 and TRBJ2-7; 7 nucleotides line up with TRBD1. Germline V gene data show CDR1 as LGHDT and CDR2 as YNNKEL (reference sequence). V dropped 5 bases and J dropped 3; count of bases not matched to a gene: 1. This CDR3 contains 12 residues.

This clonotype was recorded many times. The CDR3 bases are TGTGCCAGCAGCCCCGGACTAGCGGGAGTTCACTCCTACGAGCAGTACTTC. It translates to CASSPGLAGVHSYEQYF. The gene calls are TRBV5-6 and TRBJ2-7; TRBD2 matches 13 bases. The CDR3 loop spans 17 amino acids. Unmatched junction bases numbered 7, after V lost 4 bases and J lost 0 bases. CDR1 SGHDT and CDR2 YYEEEE come from the germline V gene.

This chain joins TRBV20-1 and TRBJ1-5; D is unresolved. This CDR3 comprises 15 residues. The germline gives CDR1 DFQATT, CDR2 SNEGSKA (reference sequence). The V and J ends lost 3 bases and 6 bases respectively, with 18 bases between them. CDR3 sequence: CSASKGDGASQPQHF. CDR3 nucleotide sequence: TGCAGTGCTAGTAAGGGTGACGGAGCAAGTCAGCCCCAGCATTTT.

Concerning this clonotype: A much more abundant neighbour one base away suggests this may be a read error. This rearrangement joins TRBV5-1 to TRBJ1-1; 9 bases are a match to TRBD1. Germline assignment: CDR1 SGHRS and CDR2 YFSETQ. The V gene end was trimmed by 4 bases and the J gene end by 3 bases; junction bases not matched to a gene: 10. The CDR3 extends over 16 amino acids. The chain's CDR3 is CASSVDRGGMHTEAFF. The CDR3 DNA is TGCGCCAGCAGCGTGGACAGGGGAGGAATGCACACTGAAGCTTTCTTT.

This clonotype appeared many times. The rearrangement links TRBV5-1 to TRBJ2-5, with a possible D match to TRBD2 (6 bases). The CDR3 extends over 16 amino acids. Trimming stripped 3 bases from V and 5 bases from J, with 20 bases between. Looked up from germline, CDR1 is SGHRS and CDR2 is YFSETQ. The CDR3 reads CASSSTPGTAGETQYF. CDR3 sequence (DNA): TGCGCCAGCAGCTCCACCCCTGGGACCGCGGGGGAGACCCAGTACTTC.

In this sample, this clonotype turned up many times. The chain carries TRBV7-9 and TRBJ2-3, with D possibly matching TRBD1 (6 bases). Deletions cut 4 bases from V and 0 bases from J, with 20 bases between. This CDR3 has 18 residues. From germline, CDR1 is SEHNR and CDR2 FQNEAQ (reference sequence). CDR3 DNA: TGTGCCAGCAGCTCGGACAGCCTGCAAGTGTGGAGCACAGATACGCAGTATTTT. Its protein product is CASSSDSLQVWSTDTQYF. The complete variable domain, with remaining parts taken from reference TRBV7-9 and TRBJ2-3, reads DTGVSQNPRHKITKRGQNVTFRCDPISEHNRLYWYRQTLGQGPEFLTYFQNEAQLEKSRLLSDRFSAERPKGSFSTLEIQRTEQGDSAMYLCASSSDSLQVWSTDTQYFGPGTRLTVL.

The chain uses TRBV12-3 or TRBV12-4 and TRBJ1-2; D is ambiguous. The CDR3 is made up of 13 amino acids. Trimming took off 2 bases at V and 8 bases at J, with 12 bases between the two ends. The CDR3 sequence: CASSLKPRAGYTF. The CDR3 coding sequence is TGTGCCAGCAGTTTAAAACCGAGAGCCGGCTACACCTTC.

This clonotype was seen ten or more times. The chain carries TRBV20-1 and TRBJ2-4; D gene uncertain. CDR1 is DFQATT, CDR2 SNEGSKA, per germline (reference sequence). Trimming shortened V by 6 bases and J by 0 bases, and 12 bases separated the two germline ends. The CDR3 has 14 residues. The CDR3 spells CSAPTDLAKNIQYF. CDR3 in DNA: TGCAGTGCCCCGACTGATCTAGCCAAAAACATTCAGTACTTC.

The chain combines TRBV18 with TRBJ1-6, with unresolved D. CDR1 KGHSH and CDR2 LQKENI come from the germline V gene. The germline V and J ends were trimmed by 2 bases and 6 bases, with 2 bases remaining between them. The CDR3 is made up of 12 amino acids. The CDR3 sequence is CASSPANSPLHF. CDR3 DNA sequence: TGTGCCAGCTCACCAGCTAATTCACCCCTCCACTTT.

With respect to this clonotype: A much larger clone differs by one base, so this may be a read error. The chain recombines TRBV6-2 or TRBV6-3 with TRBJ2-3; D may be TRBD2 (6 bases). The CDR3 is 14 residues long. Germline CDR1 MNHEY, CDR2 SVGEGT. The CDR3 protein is CASSELAPTDTLYF. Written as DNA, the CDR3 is TGTGCCAGCAGCGAACTAGCCCCCACAGATACGCTGTATTTT.

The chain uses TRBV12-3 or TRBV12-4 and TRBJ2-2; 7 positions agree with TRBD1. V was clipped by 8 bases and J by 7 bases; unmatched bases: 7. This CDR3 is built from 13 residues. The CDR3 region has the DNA TGTGCCAGCGGGAGACAGGGCGGCGGGGAGCTGTTTTTT. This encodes CASGRQGGGELFF.

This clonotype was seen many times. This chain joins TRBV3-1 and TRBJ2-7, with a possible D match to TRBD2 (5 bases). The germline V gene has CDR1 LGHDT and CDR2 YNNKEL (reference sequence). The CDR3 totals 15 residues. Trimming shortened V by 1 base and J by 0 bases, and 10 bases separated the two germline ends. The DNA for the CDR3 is TGTGCCAGCAGCCAAGTGGCGGGTTCCTCCTACGAGCAGTACTTC. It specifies CASSQVAGSSYEQYF.

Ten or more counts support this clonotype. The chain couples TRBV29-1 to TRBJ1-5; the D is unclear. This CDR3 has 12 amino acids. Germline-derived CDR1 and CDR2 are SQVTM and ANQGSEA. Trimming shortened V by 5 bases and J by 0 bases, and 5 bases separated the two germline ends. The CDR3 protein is CSVSNSNQPQHF. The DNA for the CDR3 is TGCAGCGTTTCAAATAGCAATCAGCCCCAGCATTTT.

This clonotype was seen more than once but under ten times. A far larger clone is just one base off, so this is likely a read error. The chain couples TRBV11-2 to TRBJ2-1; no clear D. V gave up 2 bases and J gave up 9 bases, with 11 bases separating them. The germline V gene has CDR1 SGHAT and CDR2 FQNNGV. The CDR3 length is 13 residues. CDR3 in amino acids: CASSLPPHSEQFF. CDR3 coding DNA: TGTGCCAGCAGCTTACCTCCCCACAGTGAGCAGTTCTTC.

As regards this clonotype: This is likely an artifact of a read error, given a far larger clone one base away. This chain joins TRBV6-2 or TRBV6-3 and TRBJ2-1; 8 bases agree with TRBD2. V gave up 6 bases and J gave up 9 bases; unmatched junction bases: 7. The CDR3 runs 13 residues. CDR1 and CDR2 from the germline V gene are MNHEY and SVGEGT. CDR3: CASRGLANSEQFF. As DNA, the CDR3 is TGTGCCAGCAGAGGACTAGCCAATAGTGAGCAGTTCTTC.

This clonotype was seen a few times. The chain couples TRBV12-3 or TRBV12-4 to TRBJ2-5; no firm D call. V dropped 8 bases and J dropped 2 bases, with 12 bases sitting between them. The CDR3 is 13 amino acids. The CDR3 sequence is CASAPRAQETQYF. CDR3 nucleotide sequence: TGTGCCAGCGCCCCCCGGGCACAAGAGACCCAGTACTTC.

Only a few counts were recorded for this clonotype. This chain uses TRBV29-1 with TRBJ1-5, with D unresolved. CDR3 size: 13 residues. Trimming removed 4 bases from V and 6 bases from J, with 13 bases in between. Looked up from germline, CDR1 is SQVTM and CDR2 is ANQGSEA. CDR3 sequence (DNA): TGCAGCGTTGTGGGCCCGGGAGGTCAGCCCCAGCATTTT. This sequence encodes CSVVGPGGQPQHF.

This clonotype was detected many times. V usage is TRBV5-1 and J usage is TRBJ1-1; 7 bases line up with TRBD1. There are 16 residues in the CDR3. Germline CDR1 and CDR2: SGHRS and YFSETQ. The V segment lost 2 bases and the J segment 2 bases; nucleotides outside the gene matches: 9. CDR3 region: CASSFRSGTANTEAFF. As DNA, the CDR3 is TGCGCCAGCAGCTTCCGCTCGGGGACAGCCAACACTGAAGCTTTCTTT.

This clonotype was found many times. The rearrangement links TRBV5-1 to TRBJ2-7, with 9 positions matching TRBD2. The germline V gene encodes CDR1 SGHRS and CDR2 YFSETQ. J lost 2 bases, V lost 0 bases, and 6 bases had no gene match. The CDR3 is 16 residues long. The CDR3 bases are TGCGCCAGCAGCTTGGTAGTGGGACTAGCTACCTACGAGCAGTACTTC. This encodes CASSLVVGLATYEQYF.